This T cell receptor beta chain emerged from a study of T-cell reconstitution after alpha-beta-depleted transplantation in children. Unique molecular identifiers were incorporated when the TCRbeta library was constructed. TCRdb re-called the PCR reads with MiXCR, one entry per CDR3 protein. The sample includes about 360,000 distinct CDR3 sequences, about an eighth of them seen just once. Trimming shortened V by 0 bases and J by 2 bases, and 8 bases separated the two germline ends. The germline V gene encodes CDR1 SGHRS and CDR2 YFSETQ. This CDR3 comprises 15 residues. The receptor's source is a human donor who donated a stem cell graft to a child with Fanconi anemia. The chain recombines TRBV5-1 with TRBJ1-4, with TRBD1 as a possible D gene (5 bases). Sequences were derived from PBMCs, sampled from the stem cell graft. CDR3 region: CASSLARGTNEKLFF. CDR3 sequence (DNA): TGCGCCAGCAGCTTGGCCCGGGGGACTAATGAAAAACTGTTTTTT.